This TCR beta chain was found in a study of Ad26.COV2.S vaccination and SARS-CoV-2 variants. The treatment: 19 received Ad26.COV2.S at low or high dose, single or two shots; about 5 received placebo; per-sample allocation not given. The samples date from day 63 after the first vaccine or placebo injection. Boston hosted the donor, who was an adult aged 18-55 years. V trimming: 2 bases; J trimming: 5 bases; junction bases outside the gene matches: 7. The CDR3 is made up of 16 amino acids. CDR1 is LNHDA, CDR2 SQIVND, per germline (reference sequence). TCRdb keeps only in-frame clones here, not all; method: immunoSEQ multiplex PCR. The sample holds hundreds of thousands of clones, roughly 91% seen once.

V is TRBV19 and J is TRBJ2-1; 9 bases are shared with TRBD1. This sequence was found in a person between 18 and 60 years old who received the Ad26.COV2.S COVID-19 vaccine or a placebo. The material sequenced was peripheral blood, taken in a trial of Ad26.COV2.S vaccine versus placebo. The CDR3 protein is CASSIFRDRVNNEQFF. DNA of the CDR3: TGTGCCAGTAGTATATTCCGGGACAGGGTTAACAATGAGCAGTTCTTC.